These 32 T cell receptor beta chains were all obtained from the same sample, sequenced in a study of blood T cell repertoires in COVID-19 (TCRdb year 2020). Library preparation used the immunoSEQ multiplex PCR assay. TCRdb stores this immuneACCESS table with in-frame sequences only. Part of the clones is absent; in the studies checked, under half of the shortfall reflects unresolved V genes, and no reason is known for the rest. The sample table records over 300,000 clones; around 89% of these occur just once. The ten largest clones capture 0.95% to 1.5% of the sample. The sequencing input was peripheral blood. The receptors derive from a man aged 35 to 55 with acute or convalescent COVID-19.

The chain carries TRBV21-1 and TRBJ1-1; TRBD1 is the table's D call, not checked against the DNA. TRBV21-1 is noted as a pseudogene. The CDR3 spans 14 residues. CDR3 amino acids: CASSKRLGGTEAFF. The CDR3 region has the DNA TGTGCCAGCAGCAAAAGATTAGGGGGCACTGAAGCTTTCTTT.

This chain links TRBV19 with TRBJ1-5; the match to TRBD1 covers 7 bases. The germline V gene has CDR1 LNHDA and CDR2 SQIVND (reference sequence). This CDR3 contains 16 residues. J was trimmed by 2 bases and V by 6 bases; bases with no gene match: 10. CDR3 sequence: CASRTGKLVGNQPQHF. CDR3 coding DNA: TGTGCCAGTAGGACAGGGAAGTTAGTCGGCAATCAGCCCCAGCATTTT.

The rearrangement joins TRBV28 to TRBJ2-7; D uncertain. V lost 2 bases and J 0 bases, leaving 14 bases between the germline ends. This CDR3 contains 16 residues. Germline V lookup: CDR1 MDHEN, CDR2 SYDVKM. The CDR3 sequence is CASSLSPTRSSYEQYF. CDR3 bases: TGTGCCAGCAGTTTAAGTCCTACTCGAAGCTCCTACGAGCAGTACTTC.

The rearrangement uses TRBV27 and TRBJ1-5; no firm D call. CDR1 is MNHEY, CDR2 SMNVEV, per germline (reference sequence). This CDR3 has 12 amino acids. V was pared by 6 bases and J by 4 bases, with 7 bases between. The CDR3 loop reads CASSRTNQPQHF. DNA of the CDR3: TGTGCCAGCAGCCGAACTAATCAGCCCCAGCATTTT.

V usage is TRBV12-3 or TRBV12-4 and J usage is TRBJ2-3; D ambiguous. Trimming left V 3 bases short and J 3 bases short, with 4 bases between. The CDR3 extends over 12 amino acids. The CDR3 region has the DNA TGTGCCAGCAGTTTTCGTACAGATACGCAGTATTTT. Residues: CASSFRTDTQYF.

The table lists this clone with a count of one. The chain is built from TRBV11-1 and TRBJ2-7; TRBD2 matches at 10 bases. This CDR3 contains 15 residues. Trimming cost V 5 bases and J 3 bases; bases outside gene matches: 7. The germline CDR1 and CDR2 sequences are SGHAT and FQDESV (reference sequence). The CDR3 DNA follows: TGTGCCAGCAGCGACCGGACTAGCGGCCTCTACGAGCAGTACTTC. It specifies CASSDRTSGLYEQYF.

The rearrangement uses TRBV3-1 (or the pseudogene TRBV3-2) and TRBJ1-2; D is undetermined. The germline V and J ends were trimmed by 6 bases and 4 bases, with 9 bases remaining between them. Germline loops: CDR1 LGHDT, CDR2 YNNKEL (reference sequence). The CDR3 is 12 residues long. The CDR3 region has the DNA TGTGCCAGCAGTCACACGCCCTATGGCTACACCTTC. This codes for CASSHTPYGYTF.

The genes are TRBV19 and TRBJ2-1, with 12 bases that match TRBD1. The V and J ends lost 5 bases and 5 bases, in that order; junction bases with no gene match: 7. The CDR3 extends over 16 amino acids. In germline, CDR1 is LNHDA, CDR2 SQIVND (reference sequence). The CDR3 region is CASSLRDRGLDNEQFF. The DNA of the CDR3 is TGTGCCAGTAGTTTACGGGACAGGGGGCTCGACAATGAGCAGTTCTTC.

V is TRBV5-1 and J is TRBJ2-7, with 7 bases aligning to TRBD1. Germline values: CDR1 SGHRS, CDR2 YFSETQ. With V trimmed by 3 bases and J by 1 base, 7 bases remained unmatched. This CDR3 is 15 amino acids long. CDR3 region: CASSSGQALSYEQYF. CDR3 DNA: TGCGCCAGCAGCTCTGGACAGGCTTTATCCTACGAGCAGTACTTC.

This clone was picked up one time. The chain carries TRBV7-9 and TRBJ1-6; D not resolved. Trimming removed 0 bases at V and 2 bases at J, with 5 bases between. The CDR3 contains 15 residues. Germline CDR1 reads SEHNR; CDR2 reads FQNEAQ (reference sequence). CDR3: CASSLAAAYNSPLHF. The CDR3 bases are TGTGCCAGCAGCTTAGCGGCAGCCTATAATTCACCCCTCCACTTT. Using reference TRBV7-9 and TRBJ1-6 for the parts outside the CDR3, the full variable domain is DTGVSQNPRHKITKRGQNVTFRCDPISEHNRLYWYRQTLGQGPEFLTYFQNEAQLEKSRLLSDRFSAERPKGSFSTLEIQRTEQGDSAMYLCASSLAAAYNSPLHFGNGTRLTVT.

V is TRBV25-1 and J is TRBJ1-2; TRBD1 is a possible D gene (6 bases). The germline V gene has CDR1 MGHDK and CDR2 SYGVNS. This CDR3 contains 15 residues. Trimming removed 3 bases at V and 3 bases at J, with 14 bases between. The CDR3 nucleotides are TGTGCCAGCAGTGAGTCCGTCAGGGGACACTATGGCTACACCTTC. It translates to CASSESVRGHYGYTF.

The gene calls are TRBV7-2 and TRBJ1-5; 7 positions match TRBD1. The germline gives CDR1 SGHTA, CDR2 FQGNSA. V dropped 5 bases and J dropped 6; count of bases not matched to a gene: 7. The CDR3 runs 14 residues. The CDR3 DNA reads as TGTGCCAGCAGCCAGACAGGGTCGGGTCAGCCCCAGCATTTT. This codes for CASSQTGSGQPQHF.

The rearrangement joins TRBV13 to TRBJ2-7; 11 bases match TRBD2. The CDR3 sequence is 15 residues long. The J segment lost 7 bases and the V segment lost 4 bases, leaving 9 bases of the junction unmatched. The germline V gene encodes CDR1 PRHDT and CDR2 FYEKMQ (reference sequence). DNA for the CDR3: TGTGCCAGCAGCTCGGCGACTAGCGGGACATTGGAGCAGTACTTC. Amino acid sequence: CASSSATSGTLEQYF.

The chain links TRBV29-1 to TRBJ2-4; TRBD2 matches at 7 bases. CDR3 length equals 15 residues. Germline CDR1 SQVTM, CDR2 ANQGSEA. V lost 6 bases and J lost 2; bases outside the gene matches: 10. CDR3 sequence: CSVGSGADSKNIQYF. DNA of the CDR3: TGCAGCGTCGGCAGCGGGGCCGATTCCAAAAACATTCAGTACTTC.

CDR3 protein: CASSDGLAGGYNEQFF. As DNA, the CDR3 is TGTGCCAGCAGTGACGGGCTAGCGGGAGGATACAATGAGCAGTTCTTC. The chain joins TRBV6-1 to TRBJ2-1; the match to TRBD2 covers 11 bases. V shed 3 bases, J shed 4 bases, and the junction held 5 bases outside the gene matches. The CDR3 has 16 residues. The germline gives CDR1 MNHNS, CDR2 SASEGT.

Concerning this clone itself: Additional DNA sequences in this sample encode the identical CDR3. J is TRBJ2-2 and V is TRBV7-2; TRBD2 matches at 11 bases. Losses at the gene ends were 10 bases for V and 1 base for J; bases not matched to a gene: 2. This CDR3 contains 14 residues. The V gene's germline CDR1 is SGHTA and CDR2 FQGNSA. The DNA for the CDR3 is TGTGCCATCGGGACTAGCGGGAACACCGGGGAGCTGTTTTTT. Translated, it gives CAIGTSGNTGELFF.

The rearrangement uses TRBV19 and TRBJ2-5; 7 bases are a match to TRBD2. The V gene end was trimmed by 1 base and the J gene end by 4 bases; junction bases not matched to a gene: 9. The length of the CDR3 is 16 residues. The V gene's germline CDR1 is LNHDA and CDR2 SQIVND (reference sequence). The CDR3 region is CASSIVGSGAVETQYF. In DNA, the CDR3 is TGTGCCAGTAGTATAGTAGGAAGCGGGGCGGTAGAGACCCAGTACTTC. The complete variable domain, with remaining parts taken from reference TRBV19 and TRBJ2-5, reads DGGITQSPKYLFRKEGQNVTLSCEQNLNHDAMYWYRQDPGQGLRLIYYSQIVNDFQKGDIAEGYSVSREKKESFPLTVTSAQKNPTAFYLCASSIVGSGAVETQYFGPGTRLLVL.

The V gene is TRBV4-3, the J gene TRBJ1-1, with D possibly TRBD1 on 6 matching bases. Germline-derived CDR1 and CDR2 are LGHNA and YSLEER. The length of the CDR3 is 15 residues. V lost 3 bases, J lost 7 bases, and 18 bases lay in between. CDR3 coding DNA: TGCGCCAGCAGCCAGATTTACAGGGCTGGTGATGAAGCTTTCTTT. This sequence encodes CASSQIYRAGDEAFF.

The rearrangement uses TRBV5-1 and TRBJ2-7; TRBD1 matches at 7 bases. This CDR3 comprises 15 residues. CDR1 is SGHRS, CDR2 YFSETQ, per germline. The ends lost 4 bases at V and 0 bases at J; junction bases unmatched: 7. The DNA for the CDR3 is TGCGCCAGCAGCCAGTCCCGGGACAGCTCCTACGAGCAGTACTTC. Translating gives CASSQSRDSSYEQYF.

The CDR3 spells CASSLGQGVTEKLFF. The CDR3 DNA reads TGTGCCAGCAGTTTAGGACAGGGGGTTACTGAAAAACTGTTTTTT. The rearrangement links TRBV28 to TRBJ1-4, with TRBD1 matching over 10 bases. Losses at the gene ends were 2 bases for V and 7 bases for J; bases not matched to a gene: 4. CDR3 length: 15 residues. Germline V lookup: CDR1 MDHEN, CDR2 SYDVKM.

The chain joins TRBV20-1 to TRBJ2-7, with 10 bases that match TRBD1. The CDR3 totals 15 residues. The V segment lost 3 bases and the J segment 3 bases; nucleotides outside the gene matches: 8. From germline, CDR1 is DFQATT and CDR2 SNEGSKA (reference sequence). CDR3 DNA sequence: TGCAGTGCTAGTTATGAGGGGACAGGGGTCTACGAGCAGTACTTC. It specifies CSASYEGTGVYEQYF.

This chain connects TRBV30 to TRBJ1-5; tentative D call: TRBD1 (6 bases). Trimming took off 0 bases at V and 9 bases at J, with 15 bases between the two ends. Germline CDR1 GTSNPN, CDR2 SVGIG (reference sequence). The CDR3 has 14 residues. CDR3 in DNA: TGTGCCTGGAGTGTAGGGGGGGGCGGAAGGCCCCAGCATTTT. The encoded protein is CAWSVGGGGRPQHF.

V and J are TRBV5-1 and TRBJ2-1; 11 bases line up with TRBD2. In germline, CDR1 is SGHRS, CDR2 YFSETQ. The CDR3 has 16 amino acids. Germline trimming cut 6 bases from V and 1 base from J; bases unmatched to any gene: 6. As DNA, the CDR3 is TGCGCCAGCACCGGGACTAGCGGAGGATCCTACAATGAGCAGTTCTTC. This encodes CASTGTSGGSYNEQFF.

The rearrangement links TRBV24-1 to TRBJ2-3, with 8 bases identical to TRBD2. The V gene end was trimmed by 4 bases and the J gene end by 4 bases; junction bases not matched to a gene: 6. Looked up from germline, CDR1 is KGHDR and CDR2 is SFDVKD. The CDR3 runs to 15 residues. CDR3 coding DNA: TGTGCCACCAGTGACCCGGGACTAGGGGCAGATACGCAGTATTTT. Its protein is CATSDPGLGADTQYF.

The CDR3 is CASRIHLAGGYRPSSYEQYF. As DNA, the CDR3 is TGTGCCAGCAGAATCCATTTAGCGGGAGGCTACCGACCGAGCTCCTACGAGCAGTACTTC. J is TRBJ2-7 and V is TRBV28; TRBD2 matches at 10 bases. Per the germline V gene, CDR1 is MDHEN and CDR2 is SYDVKM. V dropped 6 bases and J dropped 0; count of bases not matched to a gene: 20. This CDR3 is 20 amino acids long.

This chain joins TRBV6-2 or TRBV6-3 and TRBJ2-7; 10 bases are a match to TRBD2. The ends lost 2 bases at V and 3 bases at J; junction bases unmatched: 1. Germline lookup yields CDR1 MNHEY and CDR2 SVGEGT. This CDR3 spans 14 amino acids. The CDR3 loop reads CASSYTSGVYEQYF. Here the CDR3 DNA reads TGTGCCAGCAGTTACACTAGCGGGGTCTACGAGCAGTACTTC.

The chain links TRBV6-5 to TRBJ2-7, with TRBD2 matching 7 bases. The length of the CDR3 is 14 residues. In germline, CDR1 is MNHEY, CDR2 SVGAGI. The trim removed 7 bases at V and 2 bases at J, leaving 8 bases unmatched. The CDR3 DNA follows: TGTGCCAGCAACGTAGACCGGGAGGCCTACGAGCAGTACTTC. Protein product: CASNVDREAYEQYF.

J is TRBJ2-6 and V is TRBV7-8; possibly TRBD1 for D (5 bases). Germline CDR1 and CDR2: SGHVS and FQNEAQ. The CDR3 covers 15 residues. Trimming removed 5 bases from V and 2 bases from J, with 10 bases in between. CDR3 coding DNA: TGTGCCAGCAGCCTCAGGGTGACTGGGGCCAACGTCCTGACTTTC. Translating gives CASSLRVTGANVLTF.

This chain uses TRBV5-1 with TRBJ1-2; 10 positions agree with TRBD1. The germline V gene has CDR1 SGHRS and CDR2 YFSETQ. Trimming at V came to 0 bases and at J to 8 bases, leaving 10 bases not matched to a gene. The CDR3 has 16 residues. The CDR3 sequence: CASSLEGQGTAGGYTF. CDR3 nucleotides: TGCGCCAGCAGCTTGGAGGGACAGGGGACCGCTGGCGGCTACACCTTC.

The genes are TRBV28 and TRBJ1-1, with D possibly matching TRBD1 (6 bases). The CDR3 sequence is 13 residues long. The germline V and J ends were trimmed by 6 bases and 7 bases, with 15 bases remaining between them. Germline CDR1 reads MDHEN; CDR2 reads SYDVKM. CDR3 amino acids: CASSPDRSREAFF. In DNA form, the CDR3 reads TGTGCCAGCAGCCCTGACAGGTCCCGTGAAGCTTTCTTT.

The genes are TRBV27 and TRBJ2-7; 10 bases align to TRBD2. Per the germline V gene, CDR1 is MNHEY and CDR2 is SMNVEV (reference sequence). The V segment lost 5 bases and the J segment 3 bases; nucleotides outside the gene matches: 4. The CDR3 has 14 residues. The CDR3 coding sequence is TGTGCCAGCAGTCCGATAGCGGGAGGCTACGAGCAGTACTTC. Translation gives CASSPIAGGYEQYF.

The CDR3 sequence is CASSRDPRGIQYF. CDR3 nucleotides: TGTGCCAGCAGCCGGGATCCCAGGGGCATTCAGTACTTC. This chain connects TRBV7-9 to TRBJ2-4; D possibly corresponds to TRBD1 (6 bases). Germline CDR1 is SEHNR and CDR2 is FQNEAQ (reference sequence). The CDR3 runs 13 residues. V shed 5 bases and J shed 9 bases, with 14 bases lying between them. Filled out from reference TRBV7-9 and TRBJ2-4, the complete variable domain reads DTGVSQNPRHKITKRGQNVTFRCDPISEHNRLYWYRQTLGQGPEFLTYFQNEAQLEKSRLLSDRFSAERPKGSFSTLEIQRTEQGDSAMYLCASSRDPRGIQYFGAGTRLSVL.